This TCR beta chain was recovered during a study of T cell responses to AZD1222 COVID-19 vaccine. For the study at large: Some second doses came at about 4 weeks and others at about 12 weeks; these were pooled. Study-level findings and limits: Repertoire sampling occurred only after the peak T cell response. The donor group comprised mostly white British people and more females; the analysis possibly underestimated clonal diversity.

Measured with immunoSEQ multiplex PCR; TCRdb has only the in-frame clones, and not every one. The repertoire holds roughly 150,000 clones, with 84% as singletons. About this clone itself: The antigen is undetermined.

The V gene end was trimmed by 0 bases and the J gene end by 3 bases; junction bases not matched to a gene: 4. Germline lookup yields CDR1 MGHRA and CDR2 YSYEKL. The CDR3 runs 15 residues. The sequence was obtained from an adult in good health. This chain connects TRBV4-1 to TRBJ2-7; 8 bases are shared with TRBD1. The specimen comprised peripheral blood, sampled on day 0 of AZD1222 vaccination. CDR3 DNA: TGCGCCAGCAGCCAAGAGGGACAGGAACTCTACGAGCAGTACTTC. It yields the protein CASSQEGQELYEQYF.